A single TCR beta chain is shown here with its context. These data belong to a study of cytomegalovirus exposure and HLA in healthy donors. The data were produced by immunoSEQ multiplex PCR, yet TCRdb's version contains in-frame clones alone and is incomplete. The data contain more than 300,000 clones, around 86% of them seen just once; the ten biggest clones take up under 0.95%. The TCR originated in a woman aged 18 to 35 in good health and CMV-seronegative. The sample consisted of PBMCs.

The CDR3 DNA reads TGTGCCAGCAGTGCGGACAGGGGGGGATACAATGAGCAGTTCTTC. Amino acid sequence: CASSADRGGYNEQFF. The rearrangement links TRBV6-1 to TRBJ2-1; 10 bases are a match to TRBD1. The V and J ends lost 4 bases and 4 bases, in that order; junction bases with no gene match: 4. The CDR3 length is 15 residues. CDR1 is MNHNS and CDR2 is SASEGT in the germline V gene.